The rows below give T cell receptor beta chains drawn from one sample of a study of identical twins. TCRdb reanalysed the 5' RACE reads using MiXCR and keeps one entry per CDR3 protein. This sample yields about 530,000 distinct CDR3 sequences, of which about 22% are seen a single time; approximately 0.5% belongs to the top ten. The same specimen was also included in a second study, on yellow fever vaccine responses in identical twins.

The sample was CD4+ T cells sorted from blood. The receptors shown here come from a woman between 18 and 29 years old in good health. Both conserved end residues are trimmed from each CDR3. The D gene is left open where the match is weak.

cdr3_aa j_call v_call d_call
ASSIDALAGRTGELF TRBJ2-2 TRBV19 TRBD2
ASSRGQGHYGYT TRBJ1-2 TRBV12-3/TRBV12-4 TRBD1
ASSSTGGVREQF TRBJ2-1 TRBV27 NA
ASSESMGLLSEQY TRBJ2-7 TRBV10-1 NA
ASSLPSYAGETQY TRBJ2-5 TRBV7-9 NA
ASSTGLQYEQY TRBJ2-7 TRBV7-8 NA
SASLQYTEAF TRBJ1-1 TRBV20-1 NA
ASAGRDYGYT TRBJ1-2 TRBV6-1 NA
ASSQGIGYT TRBJ1-2 TRBV3-1 NA
ASSFIRNPAYEQY TRBJ2-7 TRBV27 NA
ASSHHWNTEAF TRBJ1-1 TRBV7-3 NA
ASSQGTGGTEAF TRBJ1-1 TRBV3-1 TRBD1
ARVKEGAGNQPQH TRBJ1-5 TRBV5-3 TRBD1
ASSQRLGTDTQY TRBJ2-3 TRBV4-2 NA
ASSLDRTGNSPLH TRBJ1-6 TRBV7-2 NA
SAIAAGLSSYNEQF TRBJ2-1 TRBV20-1 NA
ASSGHRTSGAYEQY TRBJ2-7 TRBV6-1 TRBD2
ASSSQAGGSPLH TRBJ1-6 TRBV5-1 NA
ASSEGQAKGEKLF TRBJ1-4 TRBV7-9 TRBD1
ASSYSGTSTDTQY TRBJ2-3 TRBV6-5 NA
ASRQGANYGYT TRBJ1-2 TRBV6-1 NA